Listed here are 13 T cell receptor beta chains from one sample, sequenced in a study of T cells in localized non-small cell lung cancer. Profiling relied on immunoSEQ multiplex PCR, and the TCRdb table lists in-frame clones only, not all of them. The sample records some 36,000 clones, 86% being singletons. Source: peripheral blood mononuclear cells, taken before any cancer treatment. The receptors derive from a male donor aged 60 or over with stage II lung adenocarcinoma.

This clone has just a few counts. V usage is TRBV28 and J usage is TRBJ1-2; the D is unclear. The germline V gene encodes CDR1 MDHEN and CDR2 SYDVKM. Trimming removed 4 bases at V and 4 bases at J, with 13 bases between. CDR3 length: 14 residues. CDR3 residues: CASSSGNAVYGYTF. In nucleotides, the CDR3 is TGTGCCAGCAGTTCGGGTAACGCTGTCTATGGCTACACCTTC.

This CDR3 is CASSLGLSGTIYF. The CDR3 DNA sequence: TGTGCCAGCAGCTTGGGTCTGAGCGGCACCATATATTTT. J is TRBJ1-3 and V is TRBV5-5; D unresolved. V gave up 0 bases and J gave up 9 bases, with 10 bases separating them. CDR3 length: 13 amino acids. The germline gives CDR1 SGHKS, CDR2 YYEKEE (reference sequence).

CDR3 nucleotides: TGCGCCAGCAGCTATATATCGAGACCGGGGACGGGAAATGAGCAGTTCTTC. Protein sequence: CASSYISRPGTGNEQFF. This chain uses TRBV5-1 with TRBJ2-1; either TRBD1 or TRBD2 may fit D (5 bases each). Germline lookup yields CDR1 SGHRS and CDR2 YFSETQ. The CDR3 length is 17 residues. V lost 3 bases and J 7 bases, leaving 23 bases between the germline ends.

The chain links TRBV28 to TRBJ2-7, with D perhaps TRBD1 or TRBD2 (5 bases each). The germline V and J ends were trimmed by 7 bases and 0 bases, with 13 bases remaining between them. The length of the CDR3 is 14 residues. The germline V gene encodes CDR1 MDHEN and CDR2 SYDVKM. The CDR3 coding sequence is TGTGCCAGCAAGGGGCGGGTTAGCTCCTACGAGCAGTACTTC. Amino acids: CASKGRVSSYEQYF.

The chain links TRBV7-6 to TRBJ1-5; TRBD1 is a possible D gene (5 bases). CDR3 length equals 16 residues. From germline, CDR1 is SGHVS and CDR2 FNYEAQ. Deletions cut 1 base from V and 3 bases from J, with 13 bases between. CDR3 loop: CASSLGQGRNNQPQHF. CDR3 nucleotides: TGTGCCAGCAGCTTAGGGCAGGGTAGAAACAATCAGCCCCAGCATTTT. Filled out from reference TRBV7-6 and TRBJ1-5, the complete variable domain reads GAGVSQSPRYKVTKRGQDVALRCDPISGHVSLYWYRQALGQGPEFLTYFNYEAQQDKSGLPNDRFSAERPEGSISTLTIQRTEQRDSAMYRCASSLGQGRNNQPQHFGDGTRLSIL.

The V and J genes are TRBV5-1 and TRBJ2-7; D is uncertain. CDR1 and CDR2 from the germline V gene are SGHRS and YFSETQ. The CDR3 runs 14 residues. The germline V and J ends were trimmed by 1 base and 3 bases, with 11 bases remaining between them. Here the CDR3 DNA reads TGCGCCAGCAGCTTGAATGTCGCAGGCTACGAGCAGTACTTC. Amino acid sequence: CASSLNVAGYEQYF.

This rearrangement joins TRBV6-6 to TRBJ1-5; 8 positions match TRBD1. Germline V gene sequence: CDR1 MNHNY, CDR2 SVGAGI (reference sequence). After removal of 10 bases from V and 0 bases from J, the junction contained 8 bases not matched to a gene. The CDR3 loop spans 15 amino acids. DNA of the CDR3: TGTGCCACAAGACAGGGGCAGGGTAGCAATCAGCCCCAGCATTTT. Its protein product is CATRQGQGSNQPQHF.

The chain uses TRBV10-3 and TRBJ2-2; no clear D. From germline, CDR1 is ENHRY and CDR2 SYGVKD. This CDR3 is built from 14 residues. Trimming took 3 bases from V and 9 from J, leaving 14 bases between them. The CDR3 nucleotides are TGTGCCATCAGTGACCTGGCTCTGGGCCGGGAGCTGTTTTTT. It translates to CAISDLALGRELFF.

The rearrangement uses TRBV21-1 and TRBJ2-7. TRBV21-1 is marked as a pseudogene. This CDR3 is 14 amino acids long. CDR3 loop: CASSKGPGNYEQYF. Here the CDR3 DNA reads TGTGCCAGCAGCAAAGGCCCGGGCAACTACGAGCAGTACTTC.

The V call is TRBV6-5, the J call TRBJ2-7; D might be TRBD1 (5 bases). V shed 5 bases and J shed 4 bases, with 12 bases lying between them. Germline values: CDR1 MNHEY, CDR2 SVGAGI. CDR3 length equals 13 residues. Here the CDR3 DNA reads TGTGCCAGCAGTCTGGGCAGGGAATACGAGCAGTACTTC. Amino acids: CASSLGREYEQYF.

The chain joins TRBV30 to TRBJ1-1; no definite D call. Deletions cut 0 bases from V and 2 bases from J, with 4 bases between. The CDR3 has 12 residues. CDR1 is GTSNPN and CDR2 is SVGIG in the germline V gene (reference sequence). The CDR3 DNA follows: TGTGCCTGGAGTGTAGGAAACACTGAAGCTTTCTTT. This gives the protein CAWSVGNTEAFF.

CDR3 in amino acids: CAPPNLMSGRGHEQYF. The CDR3 DNA sequence: TGTGCCCCCCCCAATCTAATGAGCGGGAGGGGGCACGAGCAGTACTTC. The chain links TRBV30 to TRBJ2-7; 10 positions match TRBD2. The V segment lost 8 bases and the J segment 5 bases; nucleotides outside the gene matches: 18. This CDR3 comprises 16 residues. Per the germline V gene, CDR1 is GTSNPN and CDR2 is SVGIG (reference sequence).

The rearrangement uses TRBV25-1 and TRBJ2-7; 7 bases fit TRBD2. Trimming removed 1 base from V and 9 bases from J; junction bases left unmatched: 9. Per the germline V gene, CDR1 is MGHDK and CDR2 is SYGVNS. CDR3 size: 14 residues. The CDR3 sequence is CASSESLSLAAQYF. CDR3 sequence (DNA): TGTGCCAGCAGTGAATCCCTTTCGCTAGCGGCGCAGTACTTC.